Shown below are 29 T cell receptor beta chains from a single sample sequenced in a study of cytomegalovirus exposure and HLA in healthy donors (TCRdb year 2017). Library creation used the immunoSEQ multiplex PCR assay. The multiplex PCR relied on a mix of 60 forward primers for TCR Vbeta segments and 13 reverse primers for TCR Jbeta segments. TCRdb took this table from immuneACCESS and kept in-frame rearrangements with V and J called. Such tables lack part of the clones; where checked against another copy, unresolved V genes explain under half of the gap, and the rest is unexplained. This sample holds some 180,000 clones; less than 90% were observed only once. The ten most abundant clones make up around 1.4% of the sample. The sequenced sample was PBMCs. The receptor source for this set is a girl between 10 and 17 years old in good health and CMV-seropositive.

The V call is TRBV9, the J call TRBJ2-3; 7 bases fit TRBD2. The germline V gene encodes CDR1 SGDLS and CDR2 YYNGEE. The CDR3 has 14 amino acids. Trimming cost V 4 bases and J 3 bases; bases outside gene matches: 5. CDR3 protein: CASSSGMGTDTQYF. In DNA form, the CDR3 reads TGTGCCAGCAGCAGCGGGATGGGGACAGATACGCAGTATTTT.

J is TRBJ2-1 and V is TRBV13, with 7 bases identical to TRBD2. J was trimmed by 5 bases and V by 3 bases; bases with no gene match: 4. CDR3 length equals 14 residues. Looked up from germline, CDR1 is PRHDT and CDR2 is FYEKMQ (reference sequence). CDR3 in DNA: TGTGCCAGCAGCTTTTTTGCGGGAGACAATGAGCAGTTCTTC. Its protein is CASSFFAGDNEQFF.

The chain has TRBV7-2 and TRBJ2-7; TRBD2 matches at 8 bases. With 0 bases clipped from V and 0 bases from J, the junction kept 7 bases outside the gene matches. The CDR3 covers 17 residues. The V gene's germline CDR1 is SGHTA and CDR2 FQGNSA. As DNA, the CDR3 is TGTGCCAGCAGCTTAGCGACCGTCAGCGGGAGCTCCTACGAGCAGTACTTC. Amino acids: CASSLATVSGSSYEQYF.

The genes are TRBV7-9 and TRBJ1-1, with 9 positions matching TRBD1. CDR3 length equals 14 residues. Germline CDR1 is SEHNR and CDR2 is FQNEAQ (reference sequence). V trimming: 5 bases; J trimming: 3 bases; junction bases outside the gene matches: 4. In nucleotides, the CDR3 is TGTGCCAGCAGCCTCGACAGGGGGGACACTGAAGCTTTCTTT. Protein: CASSLDRGDTEAFF.

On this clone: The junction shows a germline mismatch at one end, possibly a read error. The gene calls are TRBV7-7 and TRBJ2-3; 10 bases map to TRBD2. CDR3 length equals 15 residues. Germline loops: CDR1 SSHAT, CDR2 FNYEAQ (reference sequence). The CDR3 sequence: CASSLGLAGTDTQYF. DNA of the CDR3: TGTGCTAGCAGCCTCGGACTAGCGGGCACAGATACGCAGTATTTT.

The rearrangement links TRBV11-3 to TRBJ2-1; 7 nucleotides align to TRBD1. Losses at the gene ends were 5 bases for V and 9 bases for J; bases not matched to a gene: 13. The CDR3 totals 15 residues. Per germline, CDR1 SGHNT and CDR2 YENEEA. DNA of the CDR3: TGTGCCAGCAGCCCACGCCCAGGGGGTTTTGGTGAGCAGTTCTTC. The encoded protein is CASSPRPGGFGEQFF.

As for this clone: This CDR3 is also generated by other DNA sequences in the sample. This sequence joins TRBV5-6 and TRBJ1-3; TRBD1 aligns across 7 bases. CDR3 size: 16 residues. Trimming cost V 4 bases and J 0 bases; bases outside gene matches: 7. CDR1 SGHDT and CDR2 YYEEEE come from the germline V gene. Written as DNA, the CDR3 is TGTGCCAGCAGCCCGGGACAGCCTAGCTCTGGAAACACCATATATTTT. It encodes CASSPGQPSSGNTIYF.

CDR3 in amino acids: CASSQGLVGGGYGYTF. CDR3 DNA sequence: TGTGCCAGCAGCCAAGGGCTCGTTGGCGGGGGCTATGGCTACACCTTC. The chain combines TRBV14 with TRBJ1-2; perhaps TRBD1 as D (5 bases). The length of the CDR3 is 16 residues. Per the germline V gene, CDR1 is SGHDN and CDR2 is FVKESK. The ends were cut back, 1 base at V and 4 bases at J, with 16 bases in the middle.

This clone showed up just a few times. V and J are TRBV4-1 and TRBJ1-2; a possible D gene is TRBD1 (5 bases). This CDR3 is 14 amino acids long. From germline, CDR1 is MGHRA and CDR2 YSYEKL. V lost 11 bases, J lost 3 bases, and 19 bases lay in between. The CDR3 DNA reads TGCGCCCGCCGAGACAGTCCAAAGGACTATGGCTACACCTTC. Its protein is CARRDSPKDYGYTF.

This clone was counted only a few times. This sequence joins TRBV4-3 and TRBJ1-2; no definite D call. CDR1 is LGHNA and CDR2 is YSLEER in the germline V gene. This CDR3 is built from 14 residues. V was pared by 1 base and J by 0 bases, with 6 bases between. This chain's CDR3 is CASSQARANYGYTF. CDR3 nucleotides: TGCGCCAGCAGCCAAGCACGGGCTAACTATGGCTACACCTTC.

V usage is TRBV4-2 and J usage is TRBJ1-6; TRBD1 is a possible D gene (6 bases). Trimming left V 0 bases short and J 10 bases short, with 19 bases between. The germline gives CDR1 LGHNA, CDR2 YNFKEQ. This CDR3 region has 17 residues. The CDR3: CASSQDHVHLRGSPLHF. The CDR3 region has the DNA TGTGCCAGCAGCCAAGATCATGTTCATTTAAGGGGGTCACCCCTCCACTTT.

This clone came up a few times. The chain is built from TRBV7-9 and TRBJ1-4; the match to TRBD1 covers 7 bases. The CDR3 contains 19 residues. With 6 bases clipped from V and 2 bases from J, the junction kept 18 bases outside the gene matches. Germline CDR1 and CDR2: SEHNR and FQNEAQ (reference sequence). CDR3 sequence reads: CASSRKPKTGSLTNEKLFF. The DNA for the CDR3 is TGTGCCAGCAGTCGCAAACCCAAGACAGGGAGCTTGACTAATGAAAAACTGTTTTTT.

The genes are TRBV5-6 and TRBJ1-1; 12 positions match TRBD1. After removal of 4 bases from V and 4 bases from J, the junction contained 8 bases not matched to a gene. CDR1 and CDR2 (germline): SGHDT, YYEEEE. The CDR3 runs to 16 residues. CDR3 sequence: CASSRGTGGFGTEAFF. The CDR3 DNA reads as TGTGCCAGCAGCCGTGGGACAGGGGGCTTCGGCACTGAAGCTTTCTTT.

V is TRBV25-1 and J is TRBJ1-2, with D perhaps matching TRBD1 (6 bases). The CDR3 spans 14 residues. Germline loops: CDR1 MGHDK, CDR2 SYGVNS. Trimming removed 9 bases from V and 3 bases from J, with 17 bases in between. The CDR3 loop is CASRDNWSDYGYTF. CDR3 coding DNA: TGTGCCAGTAGGGACAATTGGTCGGACTATGGCTACACCTTC.

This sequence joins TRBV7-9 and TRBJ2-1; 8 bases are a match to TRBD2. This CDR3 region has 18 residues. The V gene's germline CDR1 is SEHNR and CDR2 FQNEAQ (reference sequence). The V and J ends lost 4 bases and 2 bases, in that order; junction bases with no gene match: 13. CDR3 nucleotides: TGTGCCAGCAGCTCCACTAGAAGGGCGGGAGGTCCCTACAATGAGCAGTTCTTC. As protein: CASSSTRRAGGPYNEQFF.

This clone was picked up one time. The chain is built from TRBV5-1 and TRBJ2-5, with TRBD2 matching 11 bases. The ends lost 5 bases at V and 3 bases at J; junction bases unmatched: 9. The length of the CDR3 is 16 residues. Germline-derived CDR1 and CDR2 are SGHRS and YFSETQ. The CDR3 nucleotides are TGCGCCAGCAGATACCCTAGCGGGAGGCTTGAAGAGACCCAGTACTTC. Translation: CASRYPSGRLEETQYF.

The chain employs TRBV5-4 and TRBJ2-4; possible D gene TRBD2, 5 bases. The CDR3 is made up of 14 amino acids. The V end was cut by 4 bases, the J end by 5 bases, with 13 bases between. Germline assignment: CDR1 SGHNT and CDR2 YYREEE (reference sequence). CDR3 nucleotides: TGTGCCAGCAGCGACGGTGGGAGCGAAAACATTCAGTACTTC. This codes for CASSDGGSENIQYF.

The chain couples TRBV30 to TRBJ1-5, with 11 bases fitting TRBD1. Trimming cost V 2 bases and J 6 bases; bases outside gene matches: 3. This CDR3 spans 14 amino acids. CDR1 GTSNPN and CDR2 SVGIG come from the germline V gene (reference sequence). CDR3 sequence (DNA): TGTGCCTGGAGTTCGGGACAGGGGGGTCAGCCCCAGCATTTT. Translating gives CAWSSGQGGQPQHF. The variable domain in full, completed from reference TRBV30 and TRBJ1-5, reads SQTIHQWPATLVQPVGSPLSLECTVEGTSNPNLYWYRQAAGRGLQLLFYSVGIGQISSEVPQNLSASRPQDRQFILSSKKLLLSDSGFYLCAWSSGQGGQPQHFGDGTRLSIL.

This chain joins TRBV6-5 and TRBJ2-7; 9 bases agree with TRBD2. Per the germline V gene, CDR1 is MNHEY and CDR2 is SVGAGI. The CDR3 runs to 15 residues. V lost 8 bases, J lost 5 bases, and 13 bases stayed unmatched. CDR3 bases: TGTGCCAGCGCAGTTACCTTAGCGGGAGCCCACGAGCAGTACTTC. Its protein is CASAVTLAGAHEQYF.

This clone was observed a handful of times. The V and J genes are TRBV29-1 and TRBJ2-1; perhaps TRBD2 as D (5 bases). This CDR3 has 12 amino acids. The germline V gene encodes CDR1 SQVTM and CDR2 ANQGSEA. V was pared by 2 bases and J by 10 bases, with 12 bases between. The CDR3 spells CSVESRTGEQFF. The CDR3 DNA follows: TGCAGCGTTGAATCCAGGACGGGGGAGCAGTTCTTC.

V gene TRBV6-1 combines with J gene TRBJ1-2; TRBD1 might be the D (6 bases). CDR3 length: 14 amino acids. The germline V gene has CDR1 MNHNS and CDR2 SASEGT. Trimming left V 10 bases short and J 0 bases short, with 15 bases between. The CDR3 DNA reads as TGTGCCATCACGAGGGGGACCACTAACTATGGCTACACCTTC. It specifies CAITRGTTNYGYTF.

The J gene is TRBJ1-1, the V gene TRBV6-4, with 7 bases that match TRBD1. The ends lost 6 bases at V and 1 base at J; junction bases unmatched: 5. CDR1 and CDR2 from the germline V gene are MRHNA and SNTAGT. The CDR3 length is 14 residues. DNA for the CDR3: TGTGCCAGCAGATTGACAGGGTCGAACACTGAAGCTTTCTTT. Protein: CASRLTGSNTEAFF.

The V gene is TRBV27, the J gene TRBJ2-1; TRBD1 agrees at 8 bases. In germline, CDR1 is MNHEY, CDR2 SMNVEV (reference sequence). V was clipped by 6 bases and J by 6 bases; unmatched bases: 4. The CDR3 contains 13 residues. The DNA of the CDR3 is TGTGCCAGCAGGCCGACAGGGGTCAATGAGCAGTTCTTC. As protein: CASRPTGVNEQFF.

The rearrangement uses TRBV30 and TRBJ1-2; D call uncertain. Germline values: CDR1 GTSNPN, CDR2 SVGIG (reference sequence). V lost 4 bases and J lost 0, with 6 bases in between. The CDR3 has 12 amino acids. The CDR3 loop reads CAWTESNYGYTF. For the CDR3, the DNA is TGTGCCTGGACAGAATCTAACTATGGCTACACCTTC. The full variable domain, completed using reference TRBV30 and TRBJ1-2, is SQTIHQWPATLVQPVGSPLSLECTVEGTSNPNLYWYRQAAGRGLQLLFYSVGIGQISSEVPQNLSASRPQDRQFILSSKKLLLSDSGFYLCAWTESNYGYTFGSGTRLTVV.

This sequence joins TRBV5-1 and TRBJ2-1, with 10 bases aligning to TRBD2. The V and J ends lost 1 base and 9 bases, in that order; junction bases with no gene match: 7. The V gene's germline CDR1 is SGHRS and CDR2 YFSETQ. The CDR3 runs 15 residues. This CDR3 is CASSLFTSGISEQFF. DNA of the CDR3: TGCGCCAGCAGCTTGTTCACTAGCGGGATAAGTGAGCAGTTCTTC.

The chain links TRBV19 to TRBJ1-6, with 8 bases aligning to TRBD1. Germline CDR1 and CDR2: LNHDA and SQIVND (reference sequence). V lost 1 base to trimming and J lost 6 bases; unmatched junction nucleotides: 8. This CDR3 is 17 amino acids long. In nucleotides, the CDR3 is TGTGCCAGTAGTATAGTCTGGCAGGGGGCCGCTAATTCACCCCTCCACTTT. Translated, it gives CASSIVWQGAANSPLHF.

CDR3 sequence reads: CASSSGDRVNQPQHF. The CDR3 nucleotides are TGTGCCAGCAGCTCCGGGGACAGGGTGAATCAGCCCCAGCATTTT. The chain is built from TRBV7-6 and TRBJ1-5, with 9 bases fitting TRBD1. The V gene's germline CDR1 is SGHVS and CDR2 FNYEAQ. Trimming at V came to 4 bases and at J to 4 bases, leaving 5 bases not matched to a gene. CDR3 length: 15 residues.

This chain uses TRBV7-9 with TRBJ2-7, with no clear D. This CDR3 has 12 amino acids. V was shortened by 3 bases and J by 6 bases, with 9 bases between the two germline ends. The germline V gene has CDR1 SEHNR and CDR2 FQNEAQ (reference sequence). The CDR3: CASSFSRSEQYF. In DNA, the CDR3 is TGTGCCAGCAGCTTCTCTCGTAGCGAGCAGTACTTC.

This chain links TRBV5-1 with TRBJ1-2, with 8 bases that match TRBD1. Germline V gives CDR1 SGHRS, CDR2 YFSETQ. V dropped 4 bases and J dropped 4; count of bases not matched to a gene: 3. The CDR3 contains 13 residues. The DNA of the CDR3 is TGCGCCAGCAGCGCAGGACAGGGCTATGGCTACACCTTC. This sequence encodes CASSAGQGYGYTF.